The rows below give T cell receptor beta chains drawn from one sample of a study of T-cell reconstitution after alpha-beta-depleted transplantation in children. TCRdb redid the calling of the PCR reads with MiXCR, one entry per CDR3 protein. The table lists about 120,000 distinct CDR3 sequences, about 21% of them singletons. This specimen was PBMCs, mostly from graft donor cells, taken 180 days after TCRalphabeta/CD19-depleted stem cell transplant. The source of these receptors is a male patient between 2 and 10 years old who had a stem cell transplant for chronic granulomatous disease, so the T cells may come from the graft donor. Each CDR3 is given with its conserved first and last residue. D genes are given only for firm matches. Not every row has a clone size; where given, it reads once, few, many or a size class.

J,D,size,V,CDR3,DNA
TRBJ2-7,.,many,TRBV10-3,CAISGAYEQYF,TGTGCCATCAGTGGAGCCTACGAGCAGTACTTC
TRBJ1-5,.,many,TRBV12-3/TRBV12-4,CASSLDSNQPQHF,TGTGCCAGCAGTTTGGACAGTAATCAGCCCCAGCATTTT
TRBJ2-3,.,many,TRBV12-3/TRBV12-4,CASTDTDTQYF,TGTGCCAGCACCGACACAGATACGCAGTATTTT
TRBJ2-7,.,few,TRBV12-3/TRBV12-4,CASSLALEVHEQYF,TGTGCCAGCAGTTTAGCGCTCGAAGTCCACGAGCAGTACTTC
TRBJ1-5,.,few,TRBV12-3/TRBV12-4,CASSLTGKGNQPQHF,TGTGCCAGCAGTCTAACAGGGAAGGGCAATCAGCCCCAGCATTTT
TRBJ1-1,.,.,TRBV4-2,CASSQVGNTEAFF,TGTGCCAGCAGCCAAGTTGGGAACACTGAAGCTTTCTTT
TRBJ2-1,.,many,TRBV12-3/TRBV12-4,CARRKGSEQFF,TGTGCCAGACGAAAGGGGAGTGAGCAGTTCTTC
TRBJ2-7,.,few,TRBV5-1,CASSLGSGSSYEQYF,TGCGCCAGCAGCTTGGGTTCAGGTAGCTCCTACGAGCAGTACTTC
TRBJ1-2,.,many,TRBV16,CASSQSISGSGGLDGYTF,TGTGCCAGCAGCCAATCGATTTCTGGTTCGGGGGGGCTCGATGGCTACACCTTC
TRBJ2-5,.,.,TRBV28,CASSLPGPGTQYF,TGTGCCAGCAGTCTCCCGGGCCCTGGGACCCAGTACTTC
TRBJ2-7,.,.,TRBV5-1,CASSYQGSTYEQYF,TGCGCCAGCAGTTACCAGGGCAGTACCTACGAGCAGTACTTC
TRBJ1-6,.,.,TRBV20-1,CSAIPGPLPGNSPLHF,TGCAGTGCTATACCGGGACCCCTCCCGGGGAATTCACCCCTCCACTTT
TRBJ2-1,TRBD1,.,TRBV29-1,CSVVPPDREFF,TGCAGCGTTGTCCCCCCGGACAGGGAGTTCTTC
TRBJ1-5,.,few,TRBV6-5,CASSWGTANQPQHF,TGTGCCAGCAGTTGGGGTACAGCGAATCAGCCCCAGCATTTT
TRBJ2-4,.,.,TRBV28,CASSLLSGPQYF,TGTGCCAGCAGTTTGCTCTCTGGGCCTCAGTACTTC